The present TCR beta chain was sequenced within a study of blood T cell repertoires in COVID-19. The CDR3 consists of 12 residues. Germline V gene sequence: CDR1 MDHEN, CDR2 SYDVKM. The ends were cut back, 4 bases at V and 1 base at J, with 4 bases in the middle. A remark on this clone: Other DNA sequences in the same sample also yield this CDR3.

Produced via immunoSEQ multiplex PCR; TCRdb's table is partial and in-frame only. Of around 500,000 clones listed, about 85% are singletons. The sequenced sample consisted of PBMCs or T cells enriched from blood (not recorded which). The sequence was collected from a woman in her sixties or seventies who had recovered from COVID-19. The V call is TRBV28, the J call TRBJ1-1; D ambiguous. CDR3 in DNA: TGTGCCAGCAGTTCCGGGAACACTGAAGCTTTCTTT. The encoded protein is CASSSGNTEAFF.